This T cell receptor beta chain is drawn from a study of CD8 T cells in ankylosing spondylitis. General observations from the study: Earlier literature documents some of the motif variants in reactive arthritis synovial fluid and blood.

Quantitative 5'-RACE was performed with molecular barcodes, and it yielded the TCR beta libraries. One entry per CDR3 protein results from TCRdb running MiXCR on the 5' RACE reads. Among under 30,000 distinct CDR3 sequences listed, roughly 7.3% were seen once. Germline CDR1 and CDR2: MNHEY and SMNVEV (reference sequence). With V trimmed by 5 bases and J by 2 bases, 5 bases remained unmatched. This CDR3 is 15 amino acids long. A note on this clonotype: Antigen specificity is unknown.

The specimen was blood. The chain has TRBV27 and TRBJ2-1, with 8 bases identical to TRBD2. This clonotype was sampled from a male donor with ankylosing spondylitis or in good health (not recorded which). CDR3 in amino acids: CASSRQRETYNEQFF. The CDR3 nucleotides read TGTGCCAGCAGTCGTCAGCGGGAGACCTACAATGAGCAGTTCTTC.